This record looks at one TCR beta chain sequence and its context. This CDR3 is 12 amino acids long. Looked up from germline, CDR1 is SNHLY and CDR2 is FYNNEI. V was clipped by 4 bases and J by 4 bases, with 7 bases between them. This record comes from a study of blood T cell repertoires in COVID-19. Sequencing used immunoSEQ multiplex PCR; TCRdb keeps in-frame clones, though not all of them. The data show 60,000 to 85,000 clones, 75% to 90% seen once. Sequencing input: peripheral blood. This receptor was obtained from a human donor in a cohort sampled during active COVID-19. This sequence joins TRBV2 and TRBJ2-5, with no clear D. The CDR3 protein is CASSVYGETQYF. The CDR3 nucleotides read TGTGCCAGCAGTGTCTACGGAGAGACCCAGTACTTC.